These 17 T cell receptor beta chains originate from one sample sequenced in a study of shared clonotypes between healthy human individuals. Profiled with immunoSEQ multiplex PCR; TCRdb holds only in-frame clones, not every one. The data show 550,000 to 700,000 clones, around four fifths seen once. The source material was memory CD4+ T cells sorted from blood. Subset specified: CD45RA-negative fraction. These receptors all stem from a woman in her 30s in good health.

The chain is built from TRBV5-1 and TRBJ2-5, with a weak D call TRBD2 (5 bases). Germline CDR1 is SGHRS and CDR2 is YFSETQ. V was trimmed by 0 bases and J by 3 bases, leaving 12 bases between them. The CDR3 loop spans 15 amino acids. The CDR3 loop is CASSLDGSGEETQYF. CDR3 in DNA: TGCGCCAGCAGCTTGGATGGTTCCGGGGAAGAGACCCAGTACTTC.

V usage is TRBV7-7 and J usage is TRBJ2-1; no definite D call. Per germline, CDR1 SSHAT and CDR2 FNYEAQ (reference sequence). V was clipped by 5 bases and J by 6 bases, with 14 bases between them. This CDR3 is built from 14 residues. In nucleotides, the CDR3 is TGTGCCAGCAGCCCCCTTGCTCTTCCCAATGAGCAGTTCTTC. Its translation is CASSPLALPNEQFF.

The rearrangement joins TRBV10-3 to TRBJ2-7; a possible D gene is TRBD2 (7 bases). This CDR3 region has 15 residues. Germline V gene sequence: CDR1 ENHRY, CDR2 SYGVKD. V gave up 2 bases and J gave up 4 bases, with 15 bases separating them. For the CDR3, the DNA is TGTGCCATCAGTGAGGAGGGGGGGGTCTCATACGAGCAGTACTTC. The encoded protein is CAISEEGGVSYEQYF.

V and J are TRBV27 and TRBJ2-7, with a possible D match to TRBD1 (6 bases). CDR1 and CDR2 (germline): MNHEY, SMNVEV (reference sequence). V was shortened by 7 bases and J by 4 bases, with 20 bases between the two germline ends. There are 15 residues in the CDR3. CDR3: CASTSTRDTLYEQYF. CDR3 bases: TGTGCCAGCACCTCAACCCGGGACACATTATACGAGCAGTACTTC.

The chain joins TRBV6-5 to TRBJ2-5; D may correspond to TRBD1 or TRBD2 (6 bases each). Germline V gene sequence: CDR1 MNHEY, CDR2 SVGAGI. The CDR3 sequence is 13 residues long. V was shortened by 0 bases and J by 10 bases, with 12 bases between the two germline ends. The CDR3 coding sequence is TGTGCCAGCAGTTACTCTGGGGGCGGGGACCAGTACTTC. It is translated as CASSYSGGGDQYF.

CDR3 sequence reads: CASSQAFQDSPLHF. The DNA for the CDR3 is TGCGCCAGCAGCCAAGCCTTTCAGGATTCACCCCTCCACTTT. This chain uses TRBV4-1 with TRBJ1-6; no clear D gene. This CDR3 spans 14 amino acids. V was shortened by 1 base and J by 8 bases, with 9 bases between the two germline ends. In germline, CDR1 is MGHRA, CDR2 YSYEKL.

This sequence joins TRBV10-2 and TRBJ1-4; no reliable D call. Per the germline V gene, CDR1 is WSHSY and CDR2 is SAAADI. V was clipped by 1 base and J by 5 bases, with 11 bases between them. This CDR3 spans 15 amino acids. The CDR3 sequence is CASSELGKTNEKLFF. The CDR3 DNA sequence: TGCGCCAGCAGTGAGTTGGGGAAAACAAATGAAAAACTGTTTTTT.

This clone is a singleton in its sample. V gene TRBV2 combines with J gene TRBJ2-5, with D perhaps matching TRBD1 or TRBD2 (6 bases each). From germline, CDR1 is SNHLY and CDR2 FYNNEI. The CDR3 runs 12 residues. Trimming left V 3 bases short and J 10 bases short, with 12 bases between. This CDR3 is CASSDRLGGQYF. Written as DNA, the CDR3 is TGTGCCAGCAGTGATCGACTAGGGGGCCAGTACTTC.

The J gene is TRBJ1-1, the V gene TRBV5-1, with TRBD1 identical over 10 bases. Germline values: CDR1 SGHRS, CDR2 YFSETQ. V shed 4 bases and J 4 bases; nucleotides not matched to a gene: 10. The CDR3 has 16 amino acids. CDR3 bases: TGCGCCAGCAGCGGATTGACAGGGGGCGTGGGCACTGAAGCTTTCTTT. Translating gives CASSGLTGGVGTEAFF. Supplemented by reference TRBV5-1 and TRBJ1-1, the full variable domain reads KAGVTQTPRYLIKTRGQQVTLSCSPISGHRSVSWYQQTPGQGLQFLFEYFSETQRNKGNFPGRFSGRQFSNSRSEMNVSTLELGDSALYLCASSGLTGGVGTEAFFGQGTRLTVV.

This chain uses TRBV20-1 with TRBJ2-3, with D possibly matching TRBD2 (5 bases). CDR1 is DFQATT, CDR2 SNEGSKA, per germline (reference sequence). V lost 8 bases to trimming and J lost 6 bases, with 12 bases between them. This CDR3 is built from 11 residues. The chain's CDR3 is CSYIPGDTQYF. The CDR3 coding sequence is TGCAGTTACATCCCGGGGGATACGCAGTATTTT.

The CDR3 nucleotides are TGTGCCAGCTCGCAAATGGCAGGGAGTCGGGAGACCCAGTACTTC. Its translation is CASSQMAGSRETQYF. The chain recombines TRBV6-1 with TRBJ2-5; D tentatively reads TRBD1 or TRBD2 (5 bases each). Between the trimmed V and J ends, which lost 8 bases and 5 bases, there was a span of 21 bases. CDR3 size: 15 residues. Germline CDR1 and CDR2: MNHNS and SASEGT.

The chain couples TRBV5-6 to TRBJ2-1, with a possible D match to TRBD2 (6 bases). The CDR3 has 14 residues. Germline CDR1 SGHDT, CDR2 YYEEEE. V lost 4 bases and J 9 bases, leaving 17 bases between the germline ends. The CDR3 DNA sequence: TGTGCCAGCAGCCCGTCCCCGGGGGAGTTTGAGCAGTTCTTC. Its protein is CASSPSPGEFEQFF.

In regard to this clone: Within the sample, other DNA sequences also encode this same CDR3. This rearrangement joins TRBV28 to TRBJ1-4; D unresolved. The length of the CDR3 is 13 residues. Trimming took off 5 bases at V and 5 bases at J, with 9 bases between the two ends. The V gene's germline CDR1 is MDHEN and CDR2 SYDVKM. CDR3 DNA sequence: TGTGCCAGCAGTCCCGGGAGCAATGAAAAACTGTTTTTT. As protein: CASSPGSNEKLFF.

The CDR3 here is CASSLTGGLAAHYEQYF. DNA for the CDR3: TGTGCCAGCAGTTTAACCGGAGGACTAGCGGCACACTACGAGCAGTACTTC. This chain uses TRBV28 with TRBJ2-7; 10 bases align to TRBD2. This CDR3 comprises 17 residues. Germline assignment: CDR1 MDHEN and CDR2 SYDVKM. V shed 2 bases, J shed 3 bases, and the junction held 10 bases outside the gene matches.

The chain joins TRBV4-1 to TRBJ1-2, with 9 bases identical to TRBD1. With V trimmed by 2 bases and J by 2 bases, 6 bases remained unmatched. CDR3 size: 16 residues. CDR1 and CDR2 from the germline V gene are MGHRA and YSYEKL. The DNA for the CDR3 is TGCGCCAGCAGCCAATACAGGGGGCGTTTGAACTATGGCTACACCTTC. Protein product: CASSQYRGRLNYGYTF.

This chain connects TRBV6-5 to TRBJ1-3, with unresolved D. Germline values: CDR1 MNHEY, CDR2 SVGAGI. V was cut by 6 bases and J by 4 bases, with 10 bases left in between. The CDR3 loop spans 13 amino acids. The DNA of the CDR3 is TGTGCCAGCAGAAGATCAATGGGAAACACCATATATTTT. Translating it yields CASRRSMGNTIYF.

J is TRBJ2-3 and V is TRBV10-2; 13 bases fit TRBD2. CDR1 is WSHSY and CDR2 is SAAADI in the germline V gene. The CDR3 is made up of 17 amino acids. V shed 8 bases, J shed 0 bases, and the junction held 8 bases outside the gene matches. The chain's CDR3 is CASRGTSGMGSTDTQYF. CDR3 coding DNA: TGCGCCAGCCGCGGGACTAGCGGGATGGGGAGCACAGATACGCAGTATTTT.